These 12 T cell receptor beta chains were all obtained from the same sample, sequenced in a study of CD8 T cells in ankylosing spondylitis. One entry per CDR3 protein, called by TCRdb with MiXCR from the 5' RACE reads. The repertoire consists of roughly 100,000 distinct CDR3 sequences, with roughly 8.3% occurring once and the leading ten covering around a tenth. Sample: blood, either unsorted or a sorted T cell fraction (not recorded which). These receptors were collected from a male donor with ankylosing spondylitis or in good health (not recorded which).

The rearrangement uses TRBV27 and TRBJ1-5, with D tentatively TRBD1 (5 bases). The V gene lost 6 bases and the J gene lost 7 bases, with 10 bases spanning the gap. The CDR3 sequence is 12 residues long. CDR1 and CDR2 from the germline V gene are MNHEY and SMNVEV (reference sequence). The CDR3: CASRTRGQPQHF. The CDR3 nucleotides are TGTGCCAGCAGGACTAGGGGCCAGCCCCAGCATTTT.

This clonotype was seen repeatedly, ten times or more. V usage is TRBV6-2 or TRBV6-3 and J usage is TRBJ1-2, with D possibly matching TRBD1 (5 bases). The germline CDR1 and CDR2 sequences are MNHEY and SVGEGT. V was shortened by 8 bases and J by 5 bases, with 12 bases between the two germline ends. There are 12 residues in the CDR3. CDR3 region: CASDWGGYGYTF. CDR3 coding DNA: TGTGCCAGCGACTGGGGCGGATATGGCTACACCTTC.

V usage is TRBV20-1 and J usage is TRBJ2-1; no clear D. This CDR3 spans 15 amino acids. Germline V gene data show CDR1 as DFQATT and CDR2 as SNEGSKA (reference sequence). In nucleotides, the CDR3 is TGCTTTGCTAGAGATGACCCGAGCGCCTACAATGAGCAGTTCTTC. Its protein product is CFARDDPSAYNEQFF.

This clonotype showed up just a few times. The chain joins TRBV7-9 to TRBJ1-6, with 9 bases identical to TRBD1. The CDR3 loop spans 13 amino acids. The ends lost 10 bases at V and 8 bases at J; junction bases unmatched: 6. Germline CDR1 reads SEHNR; CDR2 reads FQNEAQ (reference sequence). CDR3 amino acids: CATQWTGDSPLHF. DNA for the CDR3: TGTGCCACCCAGTGGACAGGGGATTCACCCCTCCACTTT. Combining the CDR3 with reference TRBV7-9 and TRBJ1-6 gives the whole variable domain DTGVSQNPRHKITKRGQNVTFRCDPISEHNRLYWYRQTLGQGPEFLTYFQNEAQLEKSRLLSDRFSAERPKGSFSTLEIQRTEQGDSAMYLCATQWTGDSPLHFGNGTRLTVT.

This chain links TRBV12-3 or TRBV12-4 with TRBJ2-2; 16 bases line up with TRBD2. The CDR3 spans 18 residues. The V segment lost 6 bases and the J segment 4 bases; nucleotides outside the gene matches: 8. CDR3 loop: CASRPAGTSGRATGELFF. The CDR3 coding sequence is TGTGCCAGCAGGCCAGCTGGGACTAGCGGGAGGGCCACCGGGGAGCTGTTTTTT.

This clonotype was seen repeatedly, ten times or more. The CDR3 coding sequence is TGCGCCAGCAGCTTGGACAGCCGCACCGGGGAGCTGTTTTTT. Amino acids: CASSLDSRTGELFF. This rearrangement joins TRBV5-1 to TRBJ2-2, with no clear D. The CDR3 spans 14 residues. V lost 0 bases and J 4 bases, leaving 7 bases between the germline ends. Germline-derived CDR1 and CDR2 are SGHRS and YFSETQ.

This clonotype has at least ten counts. This chain connects TRBV5-1 to TRBJ2-3, with TRBD2 matching 8 bases. V was clipped by 3 bases and J by 3 bases; unmatched bases: 9. This CDR3 spans 16 amino acids. The germline V gene has CDR1 SGHRS and CDR2 YFSETQ. The CDR3 sequence is CASSSRSGNGTDTQYF. In DNA, the CDR3 is TGCGCCAGCAGCTCCCGTAGCGGGAATGGGACAGATACGCAGTATTTT.

This clonotype was seen repeatedly, ten times or more. J is TRBJ2-7 and V is TRBV20-1, with 12 bases that match TRBD2. Germline V gives CDR1 DFQATT, CDR2 SNEGSKA (reference sequence). V shed 0 bases and J 3 bases; nucleotides not matched to a gene: 3. The CDR3 has 15 residues. CDR3 region: CSARDLTSGSYEQYF. The CDR3 DNA sequence: TGCAGTGCTAGAGATTTGACTAGCGGGAGCTACGAGCAGTACTTC.

This clonotype appeared many times. The chain carries TRBV6-1 and TRBJ1-6; 7 nucleotides line up with TRBD1. The junction had 11 bases not matched to a gene; V was cut back by 6 bases and J by 6 bases. The CDR3 loop spans 16 amino acids. Per the germline V gene, CDR1 is MNHNS and CDR2 is SASEGT. The CDR3 loop reads CASRAVRDRANSPLHF. CDR3 DNA: TGTGCCAGCAGAGCAGTTAGGGACAGAGCTAATTCACCCCTCCACTTT.

This clonotype was detected ten times or more. This chain joins TRBV29-1 and TRBJ2-1; TRBD2 matches 12 bases. The junction had 2 bases not matched to a gene; V was cut back by 7 bases and J by 4 bases. The CDR3 has 13 residues. From germline, CDR1 is SQVTM and CDR2 ANQGSEA. CDR3 DNA sequence: TGCAGCGGCGGGACTAGCGGGTACAATGAGCAGTTCTTC. Translating gives CSGGTSGYNEQFF.

Remarks on this clonotype: A much larger clonotype is one base distant, so this may be a read error. V usage is TRBV4-3 and J usage is TRBJ2-3, with a weak D call TRBD1 (5 bases). The V end lost 0 bases, the J end lost 7 bases, and 17 bases lay between the germline ends. Per germline, CDR1 LGHNA and CDR2 YSLEER. The CDR3 length is 16 residues. CDR3 coding DNA: TGCGCCAGCAGCCAAGATTTCGGATCTAGGGGAAATACGCAGTATTTT. Protein product: CASSQDFGSRGNTQYF.

This clonotype came up a few times. The chain has TRBV7-9 and TRBJ1-2, with D perhaps TRBD1 (6 bases). This CDR3 comprises 14 residues. Per the germline V gene, CDR1 is SEHNR and CDR2 is FQNEAQ (reference sequence). V was shortened by 0 bases and J by 7 bases, with 12 bases between the two germline ends. The chain's CDR3 is CASSLALGAPGYTF. CDR3 nucleotides: TGTGCCAGCAGCTTAGCGCTGGGGGCACCTGGCTACACCTTC.